The 19 T cell receptor beta chains below come from one sample, sequenced in a study of shared clonotypes between healthy human individuals. The data were produced by immunoSEQ multiplex PCR, yet TCRdb's version contains in-frame clones alone and is incomplete. The table lists millions of clones, over 90% of them singletons. The sequencing sample was made of naive CD4+ T cells from PBMCs. This sample's subset: CD45RA+ positively selected. These receptors came from a man in his late teens or twenties in good health. Some clones in this sample may be carry-over from other donors' samples.

V usage is TRBV4-2 and J usage is TRBJ1-1; perhaps TRBD1 as D (5 bases). This CDR3 has 16 amino acids. V was pared by 3 bases and J by 1 base, with 15 bases between. Germline CDR1 is LGHNA and CDR2 is YNFKEQ. For the CDR3, the DNA is TGTGCCAGCAGCCAGGGGGGACGTGGGAGGAACACTGAAGCTTTCTTT. This encodes CASSQGGRGRNTEAFF.

V and J are TRBV12-1 and TRBJ1-5; the D call in the table, TRBD1, was not verified against the DNA. TRBV12-1 counts as a pseudogene. The CDR3 contains 15 residues. CDR3 in DNA: TGTGCCAGCAGCTTTAGTAGGGGGAACAATCAGCCCCAGCATTTT. Encoded protein: CASSFSRGNNQPQHF.

V and J are TRBV7-9 and TRBJ1-5; 7 nucleotides line up with TRBD1. This CDR3 contains 15 residues. CDR1 is SEHNR and CDR2 is FQNEAQ in the germline V gene (reference sequence). Germline trimming cut 5 bases from V and 0 bases from J; bases unmatched to any gene: 4. CDR3 DNA sequence: TGTGCCAGCAGCCCGGGACAGACTAGCAATCAGCCCCAGCATTTT. Protein product: CASSPGQTSNQPQHF. The full variable domain, with the rest looked up from reference TRBV7-9 and TRBJ1-5, is DTGVSQNPRHKITKRGQNVTFRCDPISEHNRLYWYRQTLGQGPEFLTYFQNEAQLEKSRLLSDRFSAERPKGSFSTLEIQRTEQGDSAMYLCASSPGQTSNQPQHFGDGTRLSIL.

This chain connects TRBV28 to TRBJ2-3; 12 bases line up with TRBD1. The trim removed 3 bases at V and 2 bases at J, leaving 3 bases unmatched. The CDR3 covers 16 residues. Germline V gene sequence: CDR1 MDHEN, CDR2 SYDVKM. CDR3 protein: CASSLGTGGVTDTQYF. CDR3 nucleotide sequence: TGTGCCAGCAGTTTGGGGACAGGGGGCGTCACAGATACGCAGTATTTT. Combining the CDR3 with reference TRBV28 and TRBJ2-3 gives the whole variable domain DVKVTQSSRYLVKRTGEKVFLECVQDMDHENMFWYRQDPGLGLRLIYFSYDVKMKEKGDIPEGYSVSREKKERFSLILESASTNQTSMYLCASSLGTGGVTDTQYFGPGTRLTVL.

J is TRBJ2-3 and V is TRBV18; 15 nucleotides line up with TRBD2. This CDR3 has 20 amino acids. The germline gives CDR1 KGHSH, CDR2 LQKENI. J lost 0 bases, V lost 2 bases, and 9 bases had no gene match. The CDR3 is CASSPFSGLAGGTSTDTQYF. The CDR3 DNA is TGTGCCAGCTCACCATTTTCGGGACTAGCGGGAGGAACTAGCACAGATACGCAGTATTTT.

V gene TRBV15 combines with J gene TRBJ2-2; D is ambiguous. CDR3 size: 16 residues. V was cut by 0 bases and J by 6 bases, with 14 bases left in between. Germline CDR1 LNHNV, CDR2 YYDKDF (reference sequence). CDR3: CATSRDSQLQSGELFF. In nucleotides, the CDR3 is TGTGCCACCAGCAGAGATTCTCAGCTACAGTCCGGGGAGCTGTTTTTT. The variable domain in full, with the rest retrieved from reference TRBV15 and TRBJ2-2, is DAMVIQNPRYQVTQFGKPVTLSCSQTLNHNVMYWYQQKSSQAPKLLFHYYDKDFNNEADTPDNFQSRRPNTSFCFLDIRSPGLGDTAMYLCATSRDSQLQSGELFFGEGSRLTVL.

The rearrangement joins TRBV30 to TRBJ1-2; no firm D call. The CDR3 consists of 12 residues. CDR1 is GTSNPN, CDR2 SVGIG, per germline (reference sequence). Trimming took off 3 bases at V and 8 bases at J, with 13 bases between the two ends. The CDR3 is CAWSPTAEGYTF. The CDR3 nucleotides read TGTGCCTGGAGCCCTACTGCGGAGGGCTACACCTTC.

CDR3 nucleotide sequence: TGTGCCAGCAGCTTGGGGTCGGTGGACTATGGCTACACCTTC. The encoded protein is CASSLGSVDYGYTF. The V call is TRBV5-5, the J call TRBJ1-2; unclear D gene. V lost 0 bases and J 3 bases, leaving 9 bases between the germline ends. The length of the CDR3 is 14 residues. Germline CDR1 is SGHKS and CDR2 is YYEKEE (reference sequence). Combining the CDR3 with reference TRBV5-5 and TRBJ1-2 gives the whole variable domain DAGVTQSPTHLIKTRGQQVTLRCSPISGHKSVSWYQQVLGQGPQFIFQYYEKEERGRGNFPDRFSARQFPNYSSELNVNALLLGDSALYLCASSLGSVDYGYTFGSGTRLTVV.

The V call is TRBV21-1, the J call TRBJ2-2. TRBV21-1 has pseudogene status. The CDR3 runs 13 residues. The CDR3 sequence: CASLPGAAGELFF. CDR3 bases: TGTGCCAGCCTACCGGGGGCAGCCGGGGAGCTGTTTTTT.

V usage is TRBV30 and J usage is TRBJ2-7; maybe TRBD2 (5 bases). Per the germline V gene, CDR1 is GTSNPN and CDR2 is SVGIG (reference sequence). V was pared by 2 bases and J by 6 bases, with 14 bases between. The CDR3 length is 13 residues. The CDR3 loop is CAWSPGFKGEQYF. Written as DNA, the CDR3 is TGTGCCTGGAGTCCGGGGTTCAAAGGCGAGCAGTACTTC. Full variable domain (outside the CDR3, taken from reference TRBV30 and TRBJ2-7): SQTIHQWPATLVQPVGSPLSLECTVEGTSNPNLYWYRQAAGRGLQLLFYSVGIGQISSEVPQNLSASRPQDRQFILSSKKLLLSDSGFYLCAWSPGFKGEQYFGPGTRLTVT.

The CDR3 here is CASSVIVGGGELFF. CDR3 DNA sequence: TGTGCCAGCAGTGTGATCGTGGGAGGGGGGGAGCTGTTTTTT. This chain joins TRBV2 and TRBJ2-2; 7 bases align to TRBD2. The V gene's germline CDR1 is SNHLY and CDR2 FYNNEI. This CDR3 contains 14 residues. V gave up 4 bases and J gave up 8 bases; unmatched junction bases: 7.

The V call is TRBV6-1, the J call TRBJ2-5; tentatively, D is TRBD1 (5 bases). Trimming stripped 2 bases from V and 4 bases from J, with 11 bases between. The CDR3 spans 14 residues. Germline V gene sequence: CDR1 MNHNS, CDR2 SASEGT. CDR3 amino acids: CASSERRVPETQYF. The CDR3 DNA is TGTGCCAGCAGTGAACGCAGGGTCCCAGAGACCCAGTACTTC.

This clone was observed a single time. The chain employs TRBV9 and TRBJ2-5; TRBD2 aligns across 9 bases. Unmatched junction bases numbered 9, after V lost 4 bases and J lost 2 bases. The CDR3 covers 16 residues. CDR1 SGDLS and CDR2 YYNGEE come from the germline V gene. DNA of the CDR3: TGTGCCAGCAGCCCGGCCAGCGGGAGGCAACAAGAGACCCAGTACTTC. It yields the protein CASSPASGRQQETQYF.

The V gene is TRBV28, the J gene TRBJ1-5; D is undetermined. There are 12 residues in the CDR3. V dropped 8 bases and J dropped 2 bases, with 7 bases sitting between them. Germline-derived CDR1 and CDR2 are MDHEN and SYDVKM. The CDR3 bases are TGTGCCAGCGGGGTTGGCAATCAGCCCCAGCATTTT. Its protein product is CASGVGNQPQHF.

The CDR3 sequence: CSAEETSGSTDTQYF. The CDR3 nucleotides read TGCAGCGCCGAAGAGACTAGCGGTAGCACAGATACGCAGTATTTT. This chain connects TRBV29-1 to TRBJ2-3; 9 nucleotides match TRBD2. CDR3 length: 15 amino acids. Trimming cost V 7 bases and J 0 bases; bases outside gene matches: 8. Germline CDR1 is SQVTM and CDR2 is ANQGSEA.

The chain carries TRBV14 and TRBJ1-2, with D uncertain. CDR3 length: 17 amino acids. Germline V lookup: CDR1 SGHDN, CDR2 FVKESK. Between the trimmed V and J ends, which lost 1 base and 0 bases, there was a span of 15 bases. CDR3 amino acids: CASSQVLPTRANYGYTF. The CDR3 DNA reads TGTGCCAGCAGCCAAGTTCTCCCGACTAGAGCTAACTATGGCTACACCTTC.

The chain employs TRBV11-2 and TRBJ2-7; the D is unclear. The CDR3 is 12 residues long. Germline V gene sequence: CDR1 SGHAT, CDR2 FQNNGV. The V end was cut by 0 bases, the J end by 5 bases, with 5 bases between. This chain's CDR3 is CASSLDWDEQYF. CDR3 nucleotide sequence: TGTGCCAGCAGCTTAGATTGGGACGAGCAGTACTTC. Full variable domain (outside the CDR3, taken from reference TRBV11-2 and TRBJ2-7): EAGVAQSPRYKIIEKRQSVAFWCNPISGHATLYWYQQILGQGPKLLIQFQNNGVVDDSQLPKDRFSAERLKGVDSTLKIQPAKLEDSAVYLCASSLDWDEQYFGPGTRLTVT.

The V gene is TRBV9, the J gene TRBJ2-1; a possible D gene is TRBD2 (5 bases). The CDR3 has 18 amino acids. Trimming took off 0 bases at V and 3 bases at J, with 19 bases between the two ends. From germline, CDR1 is SGDLS and CDR2 YYNGEE. The CDR3 is CASSVATRWLANYNEQFF. In DNA form, the CDR3 reads TGTGCCAGCAGCGTAGCTACGAGGTGGCTAGCTAACTACAATGAGCAGTTCTTC. Full variable domain (rest looked up from reference TRBV9 and TRBJ2-1): DSGVTQTPKHLITATGQRVTLRCSPRSGDLSVYWYQQSLDQGLQFLIQYYNGEERAKGNILERFSAQQFPDLHSELNLSSLELGDSALYFCASSVATRWLANYNEQFFGPGTRLTVL.

This chain uses TRBV4-2 with TRBJ2-2; D is unresolved. Between the trimmed V and J ends, which lost 4 bases and 0 bases, there was a span of 9 bases. Germline loops: CDR1 LGHNA, CDR2 YNFKEQ. The CDR3 runs 15 residues. The CDR3 nucleotides are TGTGCCAGCAGCCCCGTGGGGACGAACACCGGGGAGCTGTTTTTT. It translates to CASSPVGTNTGELFF.